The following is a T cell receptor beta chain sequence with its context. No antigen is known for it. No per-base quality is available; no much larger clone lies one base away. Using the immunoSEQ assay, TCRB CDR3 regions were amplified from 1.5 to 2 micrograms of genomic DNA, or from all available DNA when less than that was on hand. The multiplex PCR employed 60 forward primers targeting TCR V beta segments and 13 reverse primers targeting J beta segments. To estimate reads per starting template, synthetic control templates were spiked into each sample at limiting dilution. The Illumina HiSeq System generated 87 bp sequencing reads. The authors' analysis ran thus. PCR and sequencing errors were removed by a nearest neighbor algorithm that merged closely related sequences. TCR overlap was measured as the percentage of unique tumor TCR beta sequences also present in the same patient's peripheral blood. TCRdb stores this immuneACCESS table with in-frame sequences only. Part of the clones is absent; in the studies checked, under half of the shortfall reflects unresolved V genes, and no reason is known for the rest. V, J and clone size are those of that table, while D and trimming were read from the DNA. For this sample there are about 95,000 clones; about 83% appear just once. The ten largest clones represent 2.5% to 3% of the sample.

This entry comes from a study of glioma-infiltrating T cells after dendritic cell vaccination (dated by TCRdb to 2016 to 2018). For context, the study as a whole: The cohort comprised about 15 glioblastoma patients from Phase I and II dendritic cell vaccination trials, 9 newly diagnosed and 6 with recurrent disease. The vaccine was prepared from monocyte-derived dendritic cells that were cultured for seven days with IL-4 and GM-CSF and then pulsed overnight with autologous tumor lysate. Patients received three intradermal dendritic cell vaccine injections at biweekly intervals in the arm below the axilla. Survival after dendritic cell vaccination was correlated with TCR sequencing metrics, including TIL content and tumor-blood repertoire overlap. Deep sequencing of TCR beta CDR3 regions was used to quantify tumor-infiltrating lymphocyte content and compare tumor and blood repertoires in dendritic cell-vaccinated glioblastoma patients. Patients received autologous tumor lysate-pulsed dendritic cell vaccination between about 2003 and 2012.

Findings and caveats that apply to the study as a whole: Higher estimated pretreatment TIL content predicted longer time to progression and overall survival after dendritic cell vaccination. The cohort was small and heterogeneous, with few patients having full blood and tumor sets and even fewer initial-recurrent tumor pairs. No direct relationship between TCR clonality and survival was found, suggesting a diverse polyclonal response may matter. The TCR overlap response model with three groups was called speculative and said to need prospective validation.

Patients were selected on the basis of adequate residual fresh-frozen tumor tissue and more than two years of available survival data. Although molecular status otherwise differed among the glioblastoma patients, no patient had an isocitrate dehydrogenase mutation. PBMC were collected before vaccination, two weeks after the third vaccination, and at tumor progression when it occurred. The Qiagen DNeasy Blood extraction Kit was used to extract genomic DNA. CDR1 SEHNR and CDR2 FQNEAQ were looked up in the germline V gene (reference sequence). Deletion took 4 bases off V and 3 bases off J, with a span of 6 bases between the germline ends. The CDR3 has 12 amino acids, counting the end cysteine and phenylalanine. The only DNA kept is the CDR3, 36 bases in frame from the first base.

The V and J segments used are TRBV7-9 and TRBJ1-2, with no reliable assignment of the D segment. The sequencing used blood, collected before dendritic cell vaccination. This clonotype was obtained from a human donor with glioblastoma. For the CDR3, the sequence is CASSSGHYGYTF. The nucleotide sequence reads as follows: TGTGCCAGCAGCTCCGGTCACTATGGCTACACCTTC.